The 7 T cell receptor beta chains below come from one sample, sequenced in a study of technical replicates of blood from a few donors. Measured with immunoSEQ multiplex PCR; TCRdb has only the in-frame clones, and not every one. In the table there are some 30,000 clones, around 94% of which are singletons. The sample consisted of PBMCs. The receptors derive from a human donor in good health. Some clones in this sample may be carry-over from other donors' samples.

The CDR3 spells CASRPGLATSTDTQYF. The CDR3 nucleotides are TGCGCCAGCAGGCCGGGACTAGCGACAAGCACAGATACGCAGTATTTT. The rearrangement joins TRBV5-1 to TRBJ2-3; 10 positions agree with TRBD2. The ends lost 5 bases at V and 0 bases at J; junction bases unmatched: 6. The CDR3 sequence is 16 residues long. Per the germline V gene, CDR1 is SGHRS and CDR2 is YFSETQ. The entire variable domain, with the rest obtained from reference TRBV5-1 and TRBJ2-3, is as follows: KAGVTQTPRYLIKTRGQQVTLSCSPISGHRSVSWYQQTPGQGLQFLFEYFSETQRNKGNFPGRFSGRQFSNSRSEMNVSTLELGDSALYLCASRPGLATSTDTQYFGPGTRLTVL.

CDR3 protein: CAWSGGAGLVFNYGYTF. The CDR3 bases are TGTGCCTGGTCCGGCGGAGCTGGCCTTGTCTTTAACTATGGCTACACCTTC. The chain is built from TRBV30 and TRBJ1-2, with D uncertain. The CDR3 sequence is 17 residues long. Germline V gives CDR1 GTSNPN, CDR2 SVGIG (reference sequence). Trimming cost V 5 bases and J 1 base, with 23 bases left between them.

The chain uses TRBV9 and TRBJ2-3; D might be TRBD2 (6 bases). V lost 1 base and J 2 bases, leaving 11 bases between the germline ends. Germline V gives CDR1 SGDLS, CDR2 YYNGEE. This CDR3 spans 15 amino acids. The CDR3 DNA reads TGTGCCAGCAGCGTAAATGTAGCGGTCACAGATACGCAGTATTTT. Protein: CASSVNVAVTDTQYF. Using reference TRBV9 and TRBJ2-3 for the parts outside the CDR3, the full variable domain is DSGVTQTPKHLITATGQRVTLRCSPRSGDLSVYWYQQSLDQGLQFLIQYYNGEERAKGNILERFSAQQFPDLHSELNLSSLELGDSALYFCASSVNVAVTDTQYFGPGTRLTVL.

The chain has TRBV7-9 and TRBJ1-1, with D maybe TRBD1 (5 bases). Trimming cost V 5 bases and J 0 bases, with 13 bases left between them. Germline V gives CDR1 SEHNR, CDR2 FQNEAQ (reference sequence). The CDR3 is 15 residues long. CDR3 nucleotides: TGTGCCAGCAGCCTAATGGACACTGTGAACACTGAAGCTTTCTTT. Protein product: CASSLMDTVNTEAFF. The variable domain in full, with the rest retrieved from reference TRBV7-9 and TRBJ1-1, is DTGVSQNPRHKITKRGQNVTFRCDPISEHNRLYWYRQTLGQGPEFLTYFQNEAQLEKSRLLSDRFSAERPKGSFSTLEIQRTEQGDSAMYLCASSLMDTVNTEAFFGQGTRLTVV.

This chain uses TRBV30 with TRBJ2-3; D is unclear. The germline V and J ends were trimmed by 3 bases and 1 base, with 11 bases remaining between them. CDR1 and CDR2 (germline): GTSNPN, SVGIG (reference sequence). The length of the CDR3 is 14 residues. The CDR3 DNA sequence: TGTGCCTGGAGCGGCCTAGTCGGCACAGATACGCAGTATTTT. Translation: CAWSGLVGTDTQYF.

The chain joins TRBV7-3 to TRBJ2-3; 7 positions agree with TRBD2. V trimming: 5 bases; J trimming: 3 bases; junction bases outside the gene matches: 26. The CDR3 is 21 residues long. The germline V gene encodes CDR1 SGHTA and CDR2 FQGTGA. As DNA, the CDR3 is TGTGCCAGCAGCCCGCTAGCCATTGCGGGAGCCCCGACGATGGGAACAGATACGCAGTATTTT. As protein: CASSPLAIAGAPTMGTDTQYF.

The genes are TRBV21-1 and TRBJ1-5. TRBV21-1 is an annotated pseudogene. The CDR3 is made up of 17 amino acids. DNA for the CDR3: TGTGCCAGCAGCAAAGAGGGGGAGGGGGGAATCAATCAGCCCCAGCATTTT. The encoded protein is CASSKEGEGGINQPQHF.